These 17 T cell receptor beta chains share one sample of origin, sequenced in a study of blood T cell repertoires in COVID-19. TCRdb's copy holds only in-frame clones and misses some; the assay was immunoSEQ multiplex PCR. The sample yields 200,000 to 250,000 clones, roughly four fifths seen once. Sequencing was carried out using peripheral blood. The receptors come from a woman aged 50 to 60 with active or convalescent COVID-19.

V gene TRBV2 combines with J gene TRBJ1-1; D is perhaps TRBD1 (5 bases). Germline V CDR1 and CDR2: SNHLY, FYNNEI. The length of the CDR3 is 12 residues. Trimming removed 2 bases at V and 5 bases at J, with 6 bases between. The CDR3 sequence: CASSEQGTEAFF. CDR3 DNA: TGTGCCAGCAGTGAACAGGGAACTGAAGCTTTCTTT.

The chain's CDR3 is CASSRTAVGGYNSPLHF. CDR3 DNA sequence: TGTGCCAGCAGCCGGACAGCCGTAGGGGGATATAATTCACCCCTCCACTTT. The chain uses TRBV7-6 and TRBJ1-6, with D maybe TRBD1 (6 bases). V gave up 5 bases and J gave up 4 bases, with 18 bases separating them. From germline, CDR1 is SGHVS and CDR2 FNYEAQ. The CDR3 contains 17 residues.

Here the CDR3 reads CASSLTGTGTYEQYF. CDR3 DNA sequence: TGCGCCAGCAGCCTAACCGGGACAGGGACCTACGAGCAGTACTTC. The V and J genes are TRBV4-1 and TRBJ2-7; 9 positions match TRBD1. The J segment lost 2 bases and the V segment lost 4 bases, leaving 6 bases of the junction unmatched. The CDR3 is 15 residues long. Germline lookup yields CDR1 MGHRA and CDR2 YSYEKL.

V and J are TRBV28 and TRBJ2-7, with 9 bases aligning to TRBD1. After removal of 9 bases from V and 2 bases from J, the junction contained 11 bases not matched to a gene. The length of the CDR3 is 15 residues. Germline V gives CDR1 MDHEN, CDR2 SYDVKM. CDR3 region: CASTTGTGLTYEQYF. DNA for the CDR3: TGTGCCAGTACTACCGGGACAGGGCTGACCTACGAGCAGTACTTC. Together with reference TRBV28 and TRBJ2-7, the CDR3 gives the full variable domain: DVKVTQSSRYLVKRTGEKVFLECVQDMDHENMFWYRQDPGLGLRLIYFSYDVKMKEKGDIPEGYSVSREKKERFSLILESASTNQTSMYLCASTTGTGLTYEQYFGPGTRLTVT.

This chain uses TRBV20-1 with TRBJ2-1, with 7 bases fitting TRBD1. The CDR3 consists of 12 residues. Germline V gene lookup returns CDR1 DFQATT and CDR2 SNEGSKA (reference sequence). V shed 3 bases and J 8 bases; nucleotides not matched to a gene: 4. As DNA, the CDR3 is TGCAGTGCTAGTCAACAGGGGTATGAGCAGTTCTTC. It translates to CSASQQGYEQFF.

The table lists this clone with a few counts. The chain is built from TRBV10-1 and TRBJ1-1; 7 bases match TRBD1. The CDR3 runs to 13 residues. The germline CDR1 and CDR2 sequences are WNHNN and SYGVQD (reference sequence). With V trimmed by 5 bases and J by 3 bases, 3 bases remained unmatched. The CDR3 sequence: CASSTGVDTEAFF. The CDR3, as DNA: TGCGCCAGCAGTACAGGGGTCGACACTGAAGCTTTCTTT.

The chain couples TRBV4-2 to TRBJ1-1; 7 nucleotides align to TRBD1. The CDR3 consists of 13 residues. Trimming at V came to 11 bases and at J to 0 bases, leaving 6 bases not matched to a gene. The germline V gene has CDR1 LGHNA and CDR2 YNFKEQ. CDR3 residues: CAAKGQLNTEAFF. The CDR3 DNA reads as TGTGCCGCGAAGGGACAGCTGAACACTGAAGCTTTCTTT.

V usage is TRBV6-5 and J usage is TRBJ2-2; no definite D call. Per the germline V gene, CDR1 is MNHEY and CDR2 is SVGAGI. The CDR3 is made up of 13 amino acids. V dropped 7 bases and J dropped 1 base, with 7 bases sitting between them. The CDR3 protein is CASISLNTGELFF. CDR3 sequence (DNA): TGTGCCAGCATTAGCTTGAACACCGGGGAGCTGTTTTTT.

The chain employs TRBV5-5 and TRBJ1-5; D call uncertain. This CDR3 has 15 amino acids. Per germline, CDR1 SGHKS and CDR2 YYEKEE (reference sequence). Trimming pared 0 bases from V and 5 bases from J, leaving 12 bases between. CDR3: CASSLAGQVYQPQHF. For the CDR3, the DNA is TGTGCCAGCAGCTTGGCCGGCCAGGTATATCAGCCCCAGCATTTT.

The V and J genes are TRBV7-9 and TRBJ2-3, with D possibly being TRBD2 (5 bases). The CDR3 is 14 residues long. Trimming pared 6 bases from V and 3 bases from J, leaving 13 bases between. The germline gives CDR1 SEHNR, CDR2 FQNEAQ (reference sequence). The CDR3 loop reads CASSPAGETDTQYF. Here the CDR3 DNA reads TGTGCCAGCAGTCCAGCCGGGGAGACAGATACGCAGTATTTT.

CDR3 in amino acids: CASSALGGTFNQPQHF. The CDR3 DNA sequence: TGTGCCAGCAGTGCCCTGGGGGGGACTTTCAATCAGCCCCAGCATTTT. The chain links TRBV6-1 to TRBJ1-5; perhaps TRBD1 as D (5 bases). Trimming left V 4 bases short and J 3 bases short, with 16 bases between. Looked up from germline, CDR1 is MNHNS and CDR2 is SASEGT. The CDR3 runs to 16 residues.

This chain joins TRBV28 and TRBJ1-2; 7 nucleotides agree with TRBD1. In germline, CDR1 is MDHEN, CDR2 SYDVKM. Losses at the gene ends were 4 bases for V and 3 bases for J; bases not matched to a gene: 8. This CDR3 comprises 15 residues. The CDR3 protein is CASSSDSTGHYGYTF. The CDR3, as DNA: TGTGCCAGCAGTTCCGATTCGACAGGGCACTATGGCTACACCTTC.

This clone was seen just once. The chain links TRBV7-8 to TRBJ2-2, with 11 bases identical to TRBD1. Per the germline V gene, CDR1 is SGHVS and CDR2 is FQNEAQ. CDR3 length: 15 residues. Trimming at V came to 3 bases and at J to 8 bases, leaving 5 bases not matched to a gene. In DNA, the CDR3 is TGTGCCAGCAGCTTGAGGACAGGGGGCCTAGGGGAGCTGTTTTTT. Its protein product is CASSLRTGGLGELFF.

The V call is TRBV4-1, the J call TRBJ2-4; TRBD1 agrees at 8 bases. V lost 4 bases to trimming and J lost 9 bases; unmatched junction nucleotides: 11. Germline CDR1 and CDR2: MGHRA and YSYEKL. The CDR3 runs to 15 residues. CDR3 DNA sequence: TGCGCCAGCAGCCGGCCAACGGCAGGGGGCGGCATTCAGTACTTC. Its translation is CASSRPTAGGGIQYF.

As regards this clone: The same CDR3 can be traced to other DNA sequences in this sample. The V and J genes are TRBV30 and TRBJ2-2; no definite D call. Trimming pared 0 bases from V and 2 bases from J, leaving 7 bases between. The germline CDR1 and CDR2 sequences are GTSNPN and SVGIG (reference sequence). There are 14 residues in the CDR3. CDR3 nucleotide sequence: TGTGCCTGGAGTGTAGCCCGAAACACCGGGGAGCTGTTTTTT. Translating gives CAWSVARNTGELFF.

The rearrangement joins TRBV18 to TRBJ1-2; 7 bases map to TRBD1. Germline trimming cut 4 bases from V and 4 bases from J; bases unmatched to any gene: 9. This CDR3 is 15 amino acids long. The germline gives CDR1 KGHSH, CDR2 LQKENI. This CDR3 reads CASSREQGPRYGYTF. The CDR3 DNA is TGTGCCAGCTCACGTGAACAGGGGCCTCGCTATGGCTACACCTTC.

This chain connects TRBV5-1 to TRBJ1-1, with D hard to call. CDR1 is SGHRS, CDR2 YFSETQ, per germline. Trimming stripped 4 bases from V and 7 bases from J, with 11 bases between. This CDR3 is built from 12 residues. The CDR3 here is CASSHDTHEAFF. CDR3 nucleotides: TGCGCCAGCAGCCACGACACCCATGAAGCTTTCTTT.